This T cell receptor beta chain was profiled in a study of human T cells and chemical hapten exposure. TCRdb reprocessed the 5' RACE reads via MiXCR and lists one record per CDR3 protein. Of 150,000 or so distinct CDR3 sequences in the sample, about 4% were seen once. The trim removed 6 bases at V and 0 bases at J, leaving 1 base unmatched. This CDR3 has 15 amino acids. It was from unfractionated whole blood that total RNA was extracted. The clonotype originates from a female donor in good health. The chain links TRBV12-3 or TRBV12-4 to TRBJ2-4, with 11 bases lining up with TRBD1. This CDR3 reads CASRGQGEAKNIQYF. CDR3 sequence (DNA): TGTGCCAGCAGGGGACAGGGGGAAGCCAAAAACATTCAGTACTTC.